The entry below describes one T cell receptor (beta chain). The data originate from a study of blood T cell repertoires in COVID-19. Study-wide background: Donors in the United States, Italy and Spain gave samples during acute or convalescent COVID-19. PBMCs, B-cell-depleted T cells, or T cells provided the cDNA or gDNA that made up the material.

Original analysis: For nucleated cells, counts were estimated from reference gene primer amplification. Sequenced by immunoSEQ multiplex PCR; TCRdb stores in-frame clones only, minus some. V and J calls and clone size are copied from that table; D and trimming were computed from the DNA. Altogether about 70,000 clones are present, around 86% being singletons, with the ten largest covering 11%. There are 15 residues in the CDR3. Germline values: CDR1 MNHEY, CDR2 SMNVEV (reference sequence). The J segment lost 2 bases and the V segment lost 5 bases, leaving 3 bases of the junction unmatched. The chain couples TRBV27 to TRBJ1-5; 10 nucleotides line up with TRBD1. This receptor was obtained from a woman aged 18-29 years with acute or convalescent COVID-19. The sequenced sample was peripheral blood. The CDR3 DNA sequence: TGTGCCAGCAGTCCAGGGACAGGGGGCAATCAGCCCCAGCATTTT. It translates to CASSPGTGGNQPQHF.